Listed below are T cell receptor beta chains from one sample, sequenced in a study of cytomegalovirus exposure and HLA in healthy donors. Assay used: immunoSEQ multiplex PCR; TCRdb lists only in-frame clones, some missing. Here the sample spans 100,000 to 120,000 clones, around 87% being singletons. Sequencing was done on a sample of PBMCs. These receptors originate from a woman in her twenties or thirties in good health and CMV-seropositive. Both conserved end residues are part of each CDR3. D genes are given only for firm matches. A clone size is listed for some rows: how often the clone was seen (once, few, many), or a class if it is expanded.

CASSLFRGSEQYF | TGTGCCAGCAGTTTGTTTAGGGGCAGCGAGCAGTACTTC | - | TRBV28 | - | TRBJ2-7
CASSLASGKETQYF | TGTGCCAGCAGCTTGGCTAGCGGGAAAGAGACCCAGTACTTC | once | TRBV5-4 | TRBD2 | TRBJ2-5
CAWSTAGGAAGELFF | TGTGCCTGGAGTACCGCGGGAGGGGCAGCCGGGGAGCTGTTTTTT | - | TRBV30 | TRBD2 | TRBJ2-2
CASSQGGTDGNTIYF | TGTGCCAGCAGCCAAGGAGGGACAGACGGAAACACCATATATTTT | - | TRBV4-2 | TRBD1 | TRBJ1-3
CASSHNGRTNPNGAIQETQYF | TGCGCCAGCAGTCATAACGGGAGGACCAACCCCAACGGGGCTATCCAAGAGACCCAGTACTTC | - | TRBV23-1 | TRBD2 | TRBJ2-5
CASSYTNYEQYF | TGTGCCAGCAGCTATACTAACTACGAGCAGTACTTC | - | TRBV11-2 | - | TRBJ2-7
CASSEPLAGAGEQYF | TGTGCCAGCAGTGAACCCCTAGCGGGAGCGGGCGAGCAGTACTTC | - | TRBV25-1 | TRBD2 | TRBJ2-7
CASSLVGSATDTQYF | TGCGCCAGCAGCCTTGTCGGGTCCGCCACAGATACGCAGTATTTT | few | TRBV4-1 | - | TRBJ2-3
CASSTGTSRRYF | TGTGCCAGCAGTACCGGGACTAGCCGGAGATACTTC | few | TRBV6-6 | TRBD2 | TRBJ2-7
CASSTGTGPYQQYF | TGTGCCAGCAGTACCGGGACAGGCCCCTATCAGCAGTACTTC | - | TRBV2 | TRBD1 | TRBJ2-7
CASGEASGTASQETQYF | TGTGCCAGCGGAGAGGCTAGCGGGACTGCTTCCCAAGAGACCCAGTACTTC | - | TRBV7-9 | TRBD2 | TRBJ2-5
CASSSRTSGSREQYF | TGTGCCAGCAGCTCACGGACTAGCGGGAGCCGCGAGCAGTACTTC | - | TRBV7-9 | TRBD2 | TRBJ2-7
CASSEGGRGPEAFF | TGTGCCAGCAGTGAAGGAGGGAGAGGGCCAGAAGCTTTCTTT | - | TRBV2 | - | TRBJ1-1
CASSYCPGQDNQPQHF | TGTGCTAGCAGCTATTGCCCGGGACAGGACAATCAGCCCCAGCATTTT | - | TRBV7-7 | TRBD1 | TRBJ1-5
CASSEVVHYTDTQYF | TGTGCCAGCAGTGAAGTAGTCCACTACACAGATACGCAGTATTTT | - | TRBV2 | - | TRBJ2-3
CASSQLGGSYEQYF | TGCGCCAGCAGCCAATTGGGGGGGTCCTACGAGCAGTACTTC | - | TRBV4-1 | TRBD2 | TRBJ2-7
CASSQTSLGTDTQYF | TGTGCCAGCAGCCAGACTAGCTTGGGCACAGATACGCAGTATTTT | - | TRBV7-2 | TRBD2 | TRBJ2-3
CASSHGLAGTDTQYF | TGTGCCAGCAGCCATGGACTAGCGGGCACAGATACGCAGTATTTT | - | TRBV28 | TRBD2 | TRBJ2-3
CAMWGGETDTQYF | TGTGCCATGTGGGGGGGAGAAACAGATACGCAGTATTTT | once | TRBV2 | TRBD2 | TRBJ2-3
CASSTDRTTNEKLFF | TGTGCCAGTAGTACCGACAGGACAACTAATGAAAAACTGTTTTTT | - | TRBV19 | - | TRBJ1-4
CASSLGQLYGYTF | TGTGCCAGCAGTTTGGGACAGCTCTATGGCTACACCTTC | - | TRBV6-1 | TRBD1 | TRBJ1-2
CASSSGPEAYNEQFF | TGTGCCAGCAGTTCAGGTCCAGAAGCCTACAATGAGCAGTTCTTC | once | TRBV25-1 | - | TRBJ2-1
CASKSGAPHEQYF | TGTGCCAGCAAAAGCGGGGCGCCCCACGAGCAGTACTTC | - | TRBV2 | TRBD2 | TRBJ2-7
CASSLGGGQGVSPLHF | TGCGCCAGCAGCTTGGGAGGGGGACAGGGAGTTTCACCCCTCCACTTT | - | TRBV5-1 | TRBD1 | TRBJ1-6
CASGGDRVRGTQYF | TGTGCTAGTGGTGGTGACAGGGTGAGGGGGACCCAGTACTTC | - | TRBV12-5 | TRBD1 | TRBJ2-5
CASSLRGRSSPLHF | TGTGCCAGCAGCCTCAGGGGGCGCTCTTCACCCCTCCACTTT | - | TRBV6-5 | TRBD1 | TRBJ1-6
CASSQYAGDTTYEQYF | TGTGCCAGCAGCCAATATGCCGGGGACACCACCTACGAGCAGTACTTC | - | TRBV4-2 | - | TRBJ2-7
CASRRTGSYEQYF | TGTGCCAGCAGGCGTACGGGTTCCTACGAGCAGTACTTC | - | TRBV28 | - | TRBJ2-7
CASSQRTGAHTDTQYF | TGCGCCAGCAGCCAGCGGACAGGGGCCCACACAGATACGCAGTATTTT | once | TRBV4-3 | TRBD1 | TRBJ2-3
CASSRDRQVYEQYF | TGTGCCAGCAGCCGCGATAGGCAGGTCTACGAGCAGTACTTC | - | TRBV16 | - | TRBJ2-7
CASRGAFGTDTQYF | TGTGCCAGCAGGGGGGCCTTCGGCACAGATACGCAGTATTTT | - | TRBV7-9 | - | TRBJ2-3
CASSRGGGTDTQYF | TGTGCCAGCAGCCGAGGGGGCGGCACAGATACGCAGTATTTT | - | TRBV4-2 | TRBD1 | TRBJ2-3
CASSLSIEGEQFF | TGTGCCAGCAGCTTATCCATAGAGGGTGAGCAGTTCTTC | - | TRBV11-3 | - | TRBJ2-1
CASSSPGVTGDYEQYF | TGCGCCAGCAGCTCCCCCGGGGTGACAGGGGACTACGAGCAGTACTTC | once | TRBV4-1 | TRBD1 | TRBJ2-7
CSVSGTVYGYTF | TGCAGCGTCTCCGGGACAGTCTATGGCTACACCTTC | - | TRBV29-1 | TRBD1 | TRBJ1-2
CASSLLSNTGELFF | TGTGCCAGCAGCTTACTCAGTAACACCGGGGAGCTGTTTTTT | - | TRBV7-9 | - | TRBJ2-2
CASSVGGQVDPYEQYF | TGTGCCAGCAGCGTAGGTGGACAGGTTGACCCCTACGAGCAGTACTTC | - | TRBV9 | TRBD1 | TRBJ2-7
CASNNREYQPQHF | TGTGCCAGCAATAACAGGGAATATCAGCCCCAGCATTTT | - | TRBV28 | - | TRBJ1-5
CASSLGLAGGEYEQYF | TGTGCCAGCAGCTTGGGACTAGCGGGAGGCGAGTACGAGCAGTACTTC | - | TRBV5-6 | TRBD2 | TRBJ2-7
CASSIHSEQFF | TGTGCCAGCAGCATTCACTCTGAGCAGTTCTTC | - | TRBV9 | - | TRBJ2-1
CASSRTRDSSNYGYTF | TGTGCCAGCAGCCGGACGCGGGACAGTTCTAACTATGGCTACACCTTC | - | TRBV7-9 | TRBD1 | TRBJ1-2
CASSWELNTEAFF | TGCGCCAGCAGCTGGGAGCTGAACACTGAAGCTTTCTTT | - | TRBV5-1 | - | TRBJ1-1
CASSYSLTGSSYEQYF | TGTGCCAGCAGTTACTCCCTTACTGGGAGCTCCTACGAGCAGTACTTC | - | TRBV6-5 | - | TRBJ2-7
CASSLEAGPDNEQFF | TGTGCCAGCAGCTTAGAGGCGGGCCCGGACAATGAGCAGTTCTTC | - | TRBV11-2 | - | TRBJ2-1
CASRGQGRVNTEAFF | TGCGCCAGCCGAGGACAGGGGCGGGTGAACACTGAAGCTTTCTTT | few | TRBV23-1 | TRBD1 | TRBJ1-1
CASSVGLAGGSGTDTQYF | TGTGCCAGCAGCGTAGGGCTAGCGGGGGGGTCGGGCACAGATACGCAGTATTTT | - | TRBV9 | TRBD2 | TRBJ2-3
CASSLLLADEQYF | TGTGCCAGCAGTTTATTACTAGCCGACGAGCAGTACTTC | - | TRBV27 | - | TRBJ2-7
CASSYSGRGPGELFF | TGTGCCAGCAGTTACTCGGGCAGGGGGCCCGGGGAGCTGTTTTTT | - | TRBV6-7 | TRBD1 | TRBJ2-2
CASSEGGGGTEAFF | TGTGCCAGCAGTGAAGGCGGAGGTGGCACTGAAGCTTTCTTT | - | TRBV2 | - | TRBJ1-1
CASSRVLDNEQFF | TGCGCCAGCAGCCGAGTATTGGACAATGAGCAGTTCTTC | - | TRBV5-1 | - | TRBJ2-1
CASSLRLAGNTGELFF | TGTGCCAGCAGCTTAAGGCTAGCGGGGAACACCGGGGAGCTGTTTTTT | - | TRBV7-2 | TRBD2 | TRBJ2-2